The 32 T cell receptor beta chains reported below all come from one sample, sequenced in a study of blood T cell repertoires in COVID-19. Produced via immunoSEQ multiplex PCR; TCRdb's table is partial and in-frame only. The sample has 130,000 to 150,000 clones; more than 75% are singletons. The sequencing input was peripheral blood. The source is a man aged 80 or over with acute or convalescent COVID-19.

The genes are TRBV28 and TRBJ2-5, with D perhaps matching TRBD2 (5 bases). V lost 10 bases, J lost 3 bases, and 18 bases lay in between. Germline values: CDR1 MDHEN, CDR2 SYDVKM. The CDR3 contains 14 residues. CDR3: CATKTPGRKETQYF. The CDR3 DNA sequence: TGTGCCACCAAAACTCCGGGGAGAAAAGAGACCCAGTACTTC.

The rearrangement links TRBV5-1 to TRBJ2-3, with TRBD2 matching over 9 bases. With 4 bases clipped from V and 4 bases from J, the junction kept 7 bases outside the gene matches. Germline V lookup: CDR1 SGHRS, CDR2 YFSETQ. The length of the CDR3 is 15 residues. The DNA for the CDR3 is TGCGCCAGCAGCCCCGGGACTAGCCTCCCAGATACGCAGTATTTT. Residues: CASSPGTSLPDTQYF.

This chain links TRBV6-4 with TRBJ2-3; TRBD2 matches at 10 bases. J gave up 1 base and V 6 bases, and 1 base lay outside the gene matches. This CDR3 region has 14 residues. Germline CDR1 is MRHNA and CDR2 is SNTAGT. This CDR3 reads CASSLAGGTDTQYF. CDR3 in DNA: TGTGCCAGCAGCCTAGCGGGGGGCACAGATACGCAGTATTTT.

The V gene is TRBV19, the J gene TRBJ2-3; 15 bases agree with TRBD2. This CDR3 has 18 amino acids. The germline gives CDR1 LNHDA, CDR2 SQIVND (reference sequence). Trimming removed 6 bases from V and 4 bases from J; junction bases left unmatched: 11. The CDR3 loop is CASRPPGLAGGGSDTQYF. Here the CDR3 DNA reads TGTGCCAGTAGGCCTCCGGGACTAGCGGGGGGAGGGTCAGATACGCAGTATTTT.

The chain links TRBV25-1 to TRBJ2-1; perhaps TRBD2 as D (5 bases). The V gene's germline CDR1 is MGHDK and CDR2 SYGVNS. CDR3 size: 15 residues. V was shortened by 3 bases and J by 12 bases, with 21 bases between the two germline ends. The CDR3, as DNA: TGTGCCAGCAGTGATATAGCGCTATTGGCTGATGGGCAGTTCTTC. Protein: CASSDIALLADGQFF. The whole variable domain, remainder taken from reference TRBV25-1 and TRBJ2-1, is EADIYQTPRYLVIGTGKKITLECSQTMGHDKMYWYQQDPGMELHLIHYSYGVNSTEKGDLSSESTVSRIRTEHFPLTLESARPSHTSQYLCASSDIALLADGQFFGPGTRLTVL.

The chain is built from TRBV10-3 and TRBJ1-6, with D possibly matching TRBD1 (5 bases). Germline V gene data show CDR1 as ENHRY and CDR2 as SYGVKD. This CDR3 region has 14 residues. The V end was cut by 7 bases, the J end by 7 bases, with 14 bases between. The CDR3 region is CAIKGIDWNSPLHF. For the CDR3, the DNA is TGTGCCATCAAGGGGATTGACTGGAATTCACCCCTCCACTTT.

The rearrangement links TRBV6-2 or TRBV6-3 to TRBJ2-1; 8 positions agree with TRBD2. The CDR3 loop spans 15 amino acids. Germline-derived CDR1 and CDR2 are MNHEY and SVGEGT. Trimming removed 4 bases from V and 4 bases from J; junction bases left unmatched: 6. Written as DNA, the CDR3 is TGTGCCAGCAGTTTAGCGGGACCAATTTACAATGAGCAGTTCTTC. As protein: CASSLAGPIYNEQFF.

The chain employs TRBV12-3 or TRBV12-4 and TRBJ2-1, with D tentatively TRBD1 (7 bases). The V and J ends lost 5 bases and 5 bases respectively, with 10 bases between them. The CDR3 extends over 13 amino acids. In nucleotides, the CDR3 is TGTGCCAGCAGTCCCAGGGGGGACAATGAGCAGTTCTTC. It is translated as CASSPRGDNEQFF.

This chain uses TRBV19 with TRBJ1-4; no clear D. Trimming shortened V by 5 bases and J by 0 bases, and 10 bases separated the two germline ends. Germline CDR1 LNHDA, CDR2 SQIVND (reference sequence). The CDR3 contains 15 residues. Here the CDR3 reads CASSLPPTTNEKLFF. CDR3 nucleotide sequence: TGTGCCAGTAGTCTTCCGCCTACAACTAATGAAAAACTGTTTTTT. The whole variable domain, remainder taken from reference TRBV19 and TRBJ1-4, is DGGITQSPKYLFRKEGQNVTLSCEQNLNHDAMYWYRQDPGQGLRLIYYSQIVNDFQKGDIAEGYSVSREKKESFPLTVTSAQKNPTAFYLCASSLPPTTNEKLFFGSGTQLSVL.

In DNA form, the CDR3 reads TGCGCCAGCAGCTTGGGGCAGGCGTTGAGTGAAAAACTGTTTTTT. This gives the protein CASSLGQALSEKLFF. V and J are TRBV5-1 and TRBJ1-4; D is unresolved. This CDR3 comprises 15 residues. V lost 0 bases and J lost 7, with 13 bases in between. CDR1 SGHRS and CDR2 YFSETQ come from the germline V gene.

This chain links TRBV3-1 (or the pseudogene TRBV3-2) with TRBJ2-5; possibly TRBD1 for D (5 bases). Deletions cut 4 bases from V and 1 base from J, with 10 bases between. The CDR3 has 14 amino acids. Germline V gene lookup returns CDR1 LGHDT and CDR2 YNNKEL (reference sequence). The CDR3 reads CASSLDTLQETQYF. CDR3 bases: TGTGCCAGCAGCCTGGACACTCTCCAAGAGACCCAGTACTTC.

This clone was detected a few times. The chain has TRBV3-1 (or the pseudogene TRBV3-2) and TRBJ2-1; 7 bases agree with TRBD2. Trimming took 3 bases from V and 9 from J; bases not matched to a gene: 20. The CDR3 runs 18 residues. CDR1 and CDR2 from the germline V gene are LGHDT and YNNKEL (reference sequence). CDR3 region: CASSQGFSGQRDSIEQFF. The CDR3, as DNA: TGTGCCAGCAGCCAGGGGTTTTCCGGCCAGCGGGATTCGATTGAGCAGTTCTTC.

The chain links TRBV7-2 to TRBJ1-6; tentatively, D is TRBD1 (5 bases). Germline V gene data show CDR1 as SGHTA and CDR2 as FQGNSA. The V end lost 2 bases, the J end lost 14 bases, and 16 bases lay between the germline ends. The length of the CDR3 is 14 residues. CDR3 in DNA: TGTGCCAGCAGCTTATATAGACAGTTTGGAACCCTCCACTTT. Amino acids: CASSLYRQFGTLHF.

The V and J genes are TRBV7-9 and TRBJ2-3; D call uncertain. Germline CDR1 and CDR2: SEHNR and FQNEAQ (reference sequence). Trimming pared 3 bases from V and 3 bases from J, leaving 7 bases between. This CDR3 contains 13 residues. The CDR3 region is CASSFLSTDTQYF. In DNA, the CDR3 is TGTGCCAGCAGCTTTTTGTCTACAGATACGCAGTATTTT.

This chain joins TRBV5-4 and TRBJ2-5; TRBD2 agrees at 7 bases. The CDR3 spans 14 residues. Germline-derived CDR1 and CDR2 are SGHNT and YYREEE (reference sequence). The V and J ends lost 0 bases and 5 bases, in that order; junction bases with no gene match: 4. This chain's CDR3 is CASSLGRERETQYF. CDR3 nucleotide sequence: TGTGCCAGCAGCTTGGGGCGGGAGAGGGAGACCCAGTACTTC.

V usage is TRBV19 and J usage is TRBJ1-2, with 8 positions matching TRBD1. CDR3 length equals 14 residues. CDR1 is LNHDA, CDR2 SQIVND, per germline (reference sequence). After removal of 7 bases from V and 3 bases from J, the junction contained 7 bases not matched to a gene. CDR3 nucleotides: TGTGCCAGTAAGGTGACAGGGGCTTACTATGGCTACACCTTC. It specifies CASKVTGAYYGYTF.

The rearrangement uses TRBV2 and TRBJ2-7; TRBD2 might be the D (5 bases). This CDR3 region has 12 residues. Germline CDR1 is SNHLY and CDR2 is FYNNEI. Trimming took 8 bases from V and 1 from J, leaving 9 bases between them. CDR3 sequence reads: CASSGSSYEQYF. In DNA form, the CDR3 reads TGTGCCAGCTCTGGGAGTTCCTACGAGCAGTACTTC.

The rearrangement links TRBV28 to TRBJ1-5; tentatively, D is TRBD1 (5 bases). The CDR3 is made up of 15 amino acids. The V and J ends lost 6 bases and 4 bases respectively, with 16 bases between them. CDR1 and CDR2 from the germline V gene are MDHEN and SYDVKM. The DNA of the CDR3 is TGTGCCAGCAGACAGGAAACAGGAATAAATCAGCCCCAGCATTTT. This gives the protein CASRQETGINQPQHF.

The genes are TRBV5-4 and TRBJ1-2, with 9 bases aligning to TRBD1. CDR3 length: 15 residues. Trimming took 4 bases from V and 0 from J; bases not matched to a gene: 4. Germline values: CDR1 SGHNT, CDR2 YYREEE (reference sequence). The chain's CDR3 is CASSGTGLANYGYTF. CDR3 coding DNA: TGTGCCAGCAGCGGGACAGGGTTAGCTAACTATGGCTACACCTTC. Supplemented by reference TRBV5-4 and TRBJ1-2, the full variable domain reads ETGVTQSPTHLIKTRGQQVTLRCSSQSGHNTVSWYQQALGQGPQFIFQYYREEENGRGNFPPRFSGLQFPNYSSELNVNALELDDSALYLCASSGTGLANYGYTFGSGTRLTVV.

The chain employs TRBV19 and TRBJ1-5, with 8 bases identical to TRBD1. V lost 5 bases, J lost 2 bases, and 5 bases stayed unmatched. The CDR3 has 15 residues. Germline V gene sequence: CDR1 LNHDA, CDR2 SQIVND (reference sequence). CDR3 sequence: CASSPTTGGNQPQHF. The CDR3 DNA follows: TGTGCCAGTAGTCCTACGACAGGGGGCAATCAGCCCCAGCATTTT.

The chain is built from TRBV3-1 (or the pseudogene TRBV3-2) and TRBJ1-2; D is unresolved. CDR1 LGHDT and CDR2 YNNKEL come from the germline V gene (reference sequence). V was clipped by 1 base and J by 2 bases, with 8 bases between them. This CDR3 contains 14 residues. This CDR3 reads CASSQGGSNYGYTF. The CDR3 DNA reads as TGTGCCAGCAGCCAAGGAGGCAGCAACTATGGCTACACCTTC.

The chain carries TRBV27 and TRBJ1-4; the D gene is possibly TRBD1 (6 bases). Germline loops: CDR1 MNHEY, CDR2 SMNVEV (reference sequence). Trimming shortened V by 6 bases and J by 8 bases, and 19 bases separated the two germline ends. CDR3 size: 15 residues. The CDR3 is CASRSIRPGTEKLFF. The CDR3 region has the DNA TGTGCCAGCAGGTCAATTCGCCCGGGGACAGAAAAACTGTTTTTT.

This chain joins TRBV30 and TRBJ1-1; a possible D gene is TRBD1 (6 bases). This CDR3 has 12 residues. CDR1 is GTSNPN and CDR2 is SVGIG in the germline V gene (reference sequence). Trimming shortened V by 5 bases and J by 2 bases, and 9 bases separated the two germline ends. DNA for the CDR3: TGTGCCTGGCGGGACATCAACACTGAAGCTTTCTTT. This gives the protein CAWRDINTEAFF.

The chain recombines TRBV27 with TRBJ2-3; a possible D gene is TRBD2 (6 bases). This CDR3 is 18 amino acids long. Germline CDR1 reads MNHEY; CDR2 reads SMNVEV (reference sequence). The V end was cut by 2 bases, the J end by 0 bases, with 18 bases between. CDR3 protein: CASSLILSTGTSTDTQYF. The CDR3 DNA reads TGTGCCAGCAGTTTAATTTTGAGCACCGGGACTAGCACAGATACGCAGTATTTT.

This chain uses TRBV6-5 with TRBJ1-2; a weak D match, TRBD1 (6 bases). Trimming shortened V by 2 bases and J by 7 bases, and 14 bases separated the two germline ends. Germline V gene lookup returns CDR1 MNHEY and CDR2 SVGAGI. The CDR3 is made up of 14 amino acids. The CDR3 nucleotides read TGTGCCAGCAGTTACAGGGGGTTATCCCCTGGCTACACCTTC. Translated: CASSYRGLSPGYTF.

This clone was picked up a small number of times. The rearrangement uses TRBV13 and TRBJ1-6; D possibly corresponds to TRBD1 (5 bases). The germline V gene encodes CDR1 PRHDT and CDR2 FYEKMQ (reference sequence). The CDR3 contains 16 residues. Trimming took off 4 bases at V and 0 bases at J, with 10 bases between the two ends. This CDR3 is CASSSGHSSYNSPLHF. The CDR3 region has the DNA TGTGCCAGCAGCTCCGGACACAGCTCCTATAATTCACCCCTCCACTTT.

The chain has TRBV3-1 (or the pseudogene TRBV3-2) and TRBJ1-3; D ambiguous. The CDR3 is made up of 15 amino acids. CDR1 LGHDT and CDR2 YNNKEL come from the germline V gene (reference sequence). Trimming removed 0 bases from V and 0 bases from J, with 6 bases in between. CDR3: CASSQDSISGNTIYF. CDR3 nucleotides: TGTGCCAGCAGCCAAGACAGTATCTCTGGAAACACCATATATTTT.

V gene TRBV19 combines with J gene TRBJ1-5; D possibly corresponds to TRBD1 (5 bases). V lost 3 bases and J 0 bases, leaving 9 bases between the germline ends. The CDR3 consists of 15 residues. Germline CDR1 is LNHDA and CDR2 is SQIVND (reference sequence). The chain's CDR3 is CASSIRGPSNQPQHF. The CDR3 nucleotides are TGTGCCAGTAGTATTAGGGGCCCTAGCAATCAGCCCCAGCATTTT.

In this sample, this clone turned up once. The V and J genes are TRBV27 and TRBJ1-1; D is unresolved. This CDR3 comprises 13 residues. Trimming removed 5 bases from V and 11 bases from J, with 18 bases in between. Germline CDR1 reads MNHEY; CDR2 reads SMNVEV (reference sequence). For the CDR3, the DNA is TGTGCCAGCAGTCCTAGAATTGCCGGGTGGGCTTTCTTT. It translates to CASSPRIAGWAFF.

CDR3 in amino acids: CASSQPGLAGEQYF. The CDR3 DNA reads as TGTGCCAGCAGCCAGCCGGGACTAGCGGGGGAGCAGTACTTC. The chain couples TRBV4-2 to TRBJ2-7; 13 bases match TRBD2. V gave up 3 bases and J gave up 7 bases; unmatched junction bases: 3. This CDR3 contains 14 residues. Per the germline V gene, CDR1 is LGHNA and CDR2 is YNFKEQ.

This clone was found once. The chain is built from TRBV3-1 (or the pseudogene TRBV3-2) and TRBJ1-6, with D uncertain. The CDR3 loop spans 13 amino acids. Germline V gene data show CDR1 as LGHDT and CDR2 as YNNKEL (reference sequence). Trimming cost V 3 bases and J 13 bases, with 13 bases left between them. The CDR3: CASSQPPPGPLHF. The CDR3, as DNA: TGTGCCAGCAGCCAGCCGCCCCCAGGCCCCCTCCACTTT.

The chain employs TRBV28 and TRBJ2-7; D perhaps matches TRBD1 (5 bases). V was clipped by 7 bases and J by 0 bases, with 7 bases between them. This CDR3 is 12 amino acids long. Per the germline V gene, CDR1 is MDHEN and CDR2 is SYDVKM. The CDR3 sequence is CASNQGSYEQYF. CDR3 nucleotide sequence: TGTGCCAGCAACCAGGGCTCCTACGAGCAGTACTTC.